Sequencing of this T cell receptor beta chain was carried out in a study of spatial heterogeneity in lung cancer. On the study more broadly: Across the raw uncorrected reads, a unique TCR and UMI combination was observed, on average, more than ten times.

TCRdb reprocessed the 5' RACE reads via MiXCR and lists one record per CDR3 protein. The sample holds 5,500 to 8,000 distinct CDR3 sequences, approximately 5% seen once. Time point defined: sample taken at primary tumor resection. Whole RNA came from tumor, nontumor lung or frozen PBMC and was sequenced without being sorted. Donors were under 90 untreated early-stage non-small cell lung cancer patients. There are a few counts of this clonotype. Losses at the gene ends were 5 bases for V and 4 bases for J; bases not matched to a gene: 7. The CDR3 contains 15 residues. The J gene is TRBJ2-7, the V gene TRBV12-3 or TRBV12-4; 11 nucleotides line up with TRBD2. This sequence originates from a female donor with early-stage non-small cell lung cancer. Source: normal lung tissue next to the tumor, taken at surgery. CDR3 region: CASSALAGGPYEQYF. The CDR3 DNA reads TGTGCCAGCAGTGCCCTAGCGGGAGGTCCTTACGAGCAGTACTTC.